This T cell receptor (beta chain) was observed in a study of blood T cell repertoires in COVID-19. The overall study: T cells, B-cell-depleted T cells, or PBMCs supplied cDNA or gDNA.

In the source study's methods: Reference gene primer amplification gave estimated nucleated cell counts. Sequencing used immunoSEQ multiplex PCR; TCRdb keeps in-frame clones, though not all of them. The V and J calls and clone size are taken from that table; D and trimming were inferred from the DNA. The top ten hold 25% to 30% of the sample, which has about 140,000 clones, about 91% seen once. The CDR3 contains 16 residues. Germline V gives CDR1 LGHDT, CDR2 YNNKEL (reference sequence). V gave up 0 bases and J gave up 7 bases, with 18 bases separating them. The sample was peripheral blood. V and J are TRBV3-1 (or the pseudogene TRBV3-2) and TRBJ2-5; perhaps TRBD2 as D (6 bases). The TCR originated in a human donor in a cohort sampled during active COVID-19. CDR3 DNA: TGTGCCAGCAGCCAAGACCCCAGACTAGGAGGAGGGACCCAGTACTTC. Translation gives CASSQDPRLGGGTQYF.